Below, 16 T cell receptor beta chains from the same sample are listed, as sequenced in a study of CD8 T cells in ankylosing spondylitis. MiXCR, applied by TCRdb to the 5' RACE reads, yields one record per CDR3 protein. Among roughly 200,000 distinct CDR3 sequences, about a quarter were seen once, and the ten largest hold just over 6.5%. Source material: blood, either unsorted or a sorted T cell fraction (not recorded which). Receptors were obtained from a male donor with ankylosing spondylitis or in good health (not recorded which).

The table lists this clonotype with many counts. V usage is TRBV5-1 and J usage is TRBJ2-1; tentatively, D is TRBD2 (5 bases). The CDR3 runs to 16 residues. Germline CDR1 SGHRS, CDR2 YFSETQ. V lost 1 base to trimming and J lost 5 bases, with 16 bases between them. The CDR3 is CASSLTPKRGNNEQFF. CDR3 nucleotides: TGCGCCAGCAGCTTGACCCCCAAAAGAGGGAACAATGAGCAGTTCTTC. Drawing the rest from reference TRBV5-1 and TRBJ2-1, the complete variable domain is KAGVTQTPRYLIKTRGQQVTLSCSPISGHRSVSWYQQTPGQGLQFLFEYFSETQRNKGNFPGRFSGRQFSNSRSEMNVSTLELGDSALYLCASSLTPKRGNNEQFFGPGTRLTVL.

This clonotype was counted at least ten times. The CDR3 is CASSFTGTSKETQYF. The CDR3 DNA follows: TGCGCCAGCAGCTTTACTGGGACTAGCAAAGAGACCCAGTACTTC. The chain employs TRBV5-1 and TRBJ2-5, with TRBD2 matching 9 bases. The CDR3 loop spans 15 amino acids. V was clipped by 2 bases and J by 3 bases; unmatched bases: 5. Germline V gene data show CDR1 as SGHRS and CDR2 as YFSETQ.

This clonotype was recorded many times. The chain has TRBV7-9 and TRBJ1-4; D ambiguous. Trimming cost V 1 base and J 4 bases, with 7 bases left between them. This CDR3 has 14 amino acids. The V gene's germline CDR1 is SEHNR and CDR2 FQNEAQ (reference sequence). CDR3 amino acids: CASSLDSDNEKLFF. The CDR3 DNA sequence: TGTGCCAGCAGCTTAGACTCCGATAATGAAAAACTGTTTTTT.

This clonotype has just a few counts. The rearrangement joins TRBV20-1 to TRBJ2-1; D gene ambiguous. V dropped 3 bases and J dropped 10 bases, with 10 bases sitting between them. Germline values: CDR1 DFQATT, CDR2 SNEGSKA (reference sequence). This CDR3 comprises 11 residues. The CDR3 reads CSASPRGEQFF. CDR3 sequence (DNA): TGCAGTGCTAGTCCCCGCGGCGAGCAGTTCTTC.

The rearrangement uses TRBV20-1 and TRBJ2-3; 10 nucleotides match TRBD2. This CDR3 is built from 18 residues. Germline V gene lookup returns CDR1 DFQATT and CDR2 SNEGSKA (reference sequence). After removal of 1 base from V and 3 bases from J, the junction contained 13 bases not matched to a gene. The CDR3 sequence: CSARGLAGAPGYTDTQYF. Here the CDR3 DNA reads TGCAGTGCTAGAGGCCTAGCGGGAGCCCCTGGGTATACAGATACGCAGTATTTT.

This clonotype was counted at least ten times. The chain joins TRBV12-3 or TRBV12-4 to TRBJ1-1, with 8 bases matching TRBD1. V lost 6 bases, J lost 1 base, and 10 bases stayed unmatched. The CDR3 totals 16 residues. The CDR3: CASRLDRGGANTEAFF. The CDR3 coding sequence is TGTGCCAGCAGACTCGACAGGGGCGGTGCGAACACTGAAGCTTTCTTT.

The chain combines TRBV6-2 or TRBV6-3 with TRBJ1-2; tentative D call: TRBD1 (5 bases). Trimming removed 3 bases from V and 2 bases from J, with 16 bases in between. This CDR3 comprises 16 residues. Germline CDR1 is MNHEY and CDR2 is SVGEGT. CDR3: CASSYFSGGINYGYTF. The CDR3, as DNA: TGTGCCAGCAGTTATTTTTCTGGGGGAATCAACTATGGCTACACCTTC.

This clonotype has ten or more counts. The CDR3 reads CSALPGLKITDTQYF. The CDR3 DNA reads TGCAGTGCCTTACCGGGACTAAAGATCACAGATACGCAGTATTTT. The rearrangement links TRBV20-1 to TRBJ2-3; TRBD2 aligns across 7 bases. From germline, CDR1 is DFQATT and CDR2 SNEGSKA (reference sequence). The CDR3 extends over 15 amino acids. V shed 6 bases and J 2 bases; nucleotides not matched to a gene: 11.

The table lists this clonotype with many counts. This sequence joins TRBV6-5 and TRBJ2-2; 12 nucleotides match TRBD2. CDR1 MNHEY and CDR2 SVGAGI come from the germline V gene. V lost 2 bases, J lost 5 bases, and 6 bases stayed unmatched. This CDR3 has 17 residues. The CDR3 protein is CASSYMRLAGGTGELFF. DNA of the CDR3: TGTGCCAGCAGTTACATGCGGCTAGCGGGAGGGACCGGGGAGCTGTTTTTT.

The chain uses TRBV20-1 and TRBJ1-2; 9 positions match TRBD1. Germline values: CDR1 DFQATT, CDR2 SNEGSKA (reference sequence). The CDR3 consists of 14 residues. V lost 5 bases and J lost 9; bases outside the gene matches: 13. CDR3 sequence: CSARGRDRVRSYTF. CDR3 in DNA: TGCAGTGCTCGCGGGAGGGACAGGGTAAGAAGCTACACCTTC.

In its sample, this clonotype was seen many times. The CDR3 spells CASRQAGGYNEQFF. The CDR3 nucleotides read TGCGCCAGCAGACAAGCGGGAGGGTACAATGAGCAGTTCTTC. The chain recombines TRBV5-1 with TRBJ2-1; 10 bases are a match to TRBD2. Germline lookup yields CDR1 SGHRS and CDR2 YFSETQ. V lost 5 bases to trimming and J lost 4 bases; unmatched junction nucleotides: 3. The CDR3 is 14 amino acids.

This clonotype has ten or more counts. V usage is TRBV4-3 and J usage is TRBJ1-1; D gene ambiguous. Trimming took 5 bases from V and 2 from J, leaving 12 bases between them. There are 14 residues in the CDR3. Germline CDR1 reads LGHNA; CDR2 reads YSLEER. The CDR3 DNA sequence: TGCGCCAGCAGCATCCGGACGGGAAACACTGAAGCTTTCTTT. Translating it yields CASSIRTGNTEAFF.

In its sample, this clonotype was seen many times. This chain uses TRBV27 with TRBJ1-6, with D maybe TRBD1 (6 bases). CDR3 length: 16 amino acids. Trimming left V 6 bases short and J 6 bases short, with 18 bases between. The germline V gene encodes CDR1 MNHEY and CDR2 SMNVEV (reference sequence). The CDR3 coding sequence is TGTGCCAGCAGCTCCTCTGGGGGCCAGCCTAATTCACCCCTCCACTTT. Residues: CASSSSGGQPNSPLHF.

This chain links TRBV29-1 with TRBJ2-5; TRBD2 is a possible D gene (5 bases). The germline CDR1 and CDR2 sequences are SQVTM and ANQGSEA. V gave up 7 bases and J gave up 5 bases, with 14 bases separating them. The CDR3 covers 12 residues. The CDR3 region is CSDIGGGETQYF. The CDR3 bases are TGCAGCGACATAGGAGGCGGCGAGACCCAGTACTTC.

In this sample, this clonotype turned up many times. This chain connects TRBV24-1 to TRBJ2-5, with D perhaps TRBD2 (5 bases). Per the germline V gene, CDR1 is KGHDR and CDR2 is SFDVKD. The CDR3 length is 13 residues. V was cut by 4 bases and J by 5 bases, with 10 bases left in between. Here the CDR3 reads CATSEVRGETQYF. CDR3 nucleotides: TGTGCCACCAGTGAAGTTCGCGGGGAGACCCAGTACTTC.

This clonotype has a count of ten or more. CDR3 region: CASSPSDTQYF. The CDR3, as DNA: TGTGCCAGCTCACCATCGGATACGCAGTATTTT. The rearrangement uses TRBV18 and TRBJ2-3; D not certain. Trimming cost V 2 bases and J 6 bases, with 3 bases left between them. The CDR3 loop spans 11 amino acids. From germline, CDR1 is KGHSH and CDR2 LQKENI.